Shown below are 25 T cell receptor beta chains from a single sample sequenced in a study of T cell repertoires in cytomegalovirus infection. One entry per CDR3 protein results from TCRdb running MiXCR on the reads. The sample holds some 920,000 distinct CDR3 sequences, approximately 33% seen once. No antigen has been assigned to these receptors. The sequencing used cultured CD8+ T cells from PBMCs, collected from culture after CMV antigen stimulation. Every receptor here comes from a human donor in good health (CMV status not recorded). Some clones in this sample may be carry-over from other donors' samples.

This clonotype has more than one count but fewer than ten. The chain has TRBV7-9 and TRBJ1-1, with D unclear. Trimming stripped 5 bases from V and 6 bases from J, with 13 bases between. The CDR3 has 13 residues. Per the germline V gene, CDR1 is SEHNR and CDR2 is FQNEAQ (reference sequence). The CDR3 region has the DNA TGTGCCAGCAGCCCAGGAGGAGAGCCTGAAGCTTTCTTT. Translated: CASSPGGEPEAFF.

This clonotype was seen a handful of times. The V and J genes are TRBV6-8 and TRBJ2-7; 9 bases align to TRBD1. The germline gives CDR1 MNHGY, CDR2 SAAAGT. J lost 2 bases, V lost 6 bases, and 8 bases had no gene match. The CDR3 is 15 amino acids. The CDR3 here is CASSHSGTGTYEQYF. CDR3 coding DNA: TGTGCCAGCAGCCACTCCGGGACAGGGACCTACGAGCAGTACTTC.

This clonotype was found a few times. This chain joins TRBV5-6 and TRBJ2-1; D is unresolved. The CDR3 is 11 residues long. Trimming removed 6 bases at V and 7 bases at J, with 8 bases between. Per the germline V gene, CDR1 is SGHDT and CDR2 is YYEEEE. The CDR3 sequence: CASNIRNEQFF. CDR3 nucleotide sequence: TGTGCCAGCAACATAAGGAATGAGCAGTTCTTC.

This sequence joins TRBV5-8 and TRBJ1-1; D remains unclear. The germline V gene has CDR1 SGHTS and CDR2 YDEGEE. V dropped 2 bases and J dropped 6 bases, with 8 bases sitting between them. CDR3 length equals 12 residues. CDR3 sequence: CASSFTYPEAFF. The CDR3 DNA reads TGTGCCAGCAGCTTCACGTATCCTGAAGCTTTCTTT.

This clonotype was seen at least ten times. V and J are TRBV6-1 and TRBJ1-2, with a possible D match to TRBD1 (6 bases). The length of the CDR3 is 14 residues. CDR1 MNHNS and CDR2 SASEGT come from the germline V gene. V was shortened by 6 bases and J by 3 bases, with 14 bases between the two germline ends. For the CDR3, the DNA is TGTGCCAGCAGACAACAGGGACTTGACTATGGCTACACCTTC. Residues: CASRQQGLDYGYTF.

This clonotype was seen a handful of times. The chain couples TRBV6-5 to TRBJ1-5, with 7 bases aligning to TRBD1. Germline CDR1 and CDR2: MNHEY and SVGAGI. Germline trimming cut 6 bases from V and 7 bases from J; bases unmatched to any gene: 9. The CDR3 runs to 14 residues. The CDR3 coding sequence is TGTGCCAGCAGCGTCAGACAGGGTGGGCAGCCCCAGCATTTT. Its protein product is CASSVRQGGQPQHF.

The CDR3 bases are TGTGCCATCAGTGAGTCGAAGGCTAGCGGGGGGCCTTACAATGAGCAGTTCTTC. It codes for CAISESKASGGPYNEQFF. The chain has TRBV10-3 and TRBJ2-1; 11 positions agree with TRBD2. V was pared by 0 bases and J by 4 bases, with 8 bases of the junction left unmatched. Germline V lookup: CDR1 ENHRY, CDR2 SYGVKD. This CDR3 has 18 residues.

V gene TRBV9 combines with J gene TRBJ1-2; D ambiguous. Germline V gene sequence: CDR1 SGDLS, CDR2 YYNGEE. The CDR3 spans 16 residues. V was shortened by 0 bases and J by 4 bases, with 16 bases between the two germline ends. The CDR3: CASSVVMTAEGYGYTF. For the CDR3, the DNA is TGTGCCAGCAGCGTAGTTATGACGGCCGAAGGCTATGGCTACACCTTC.

This clonotype has just a few counts. The rearrangement uses TRBV4-3 and TRBJ2-3; 8 bases are a match to TRBD2. Germline assignment: CDR1 LGHNA and CDR2 YSLEER. This CDR3 is 15 amino acids long. V lost 5 bases and J lost 0; bases outside the gene matches: 4. In DNA, the CDR3 is TGCGCCAGCAGCGATGGACTAGCTAGCACAGATACGCAGTATTTT. This translates into CASSDGLASTDTQYF.

This chain links TRBV5-6 with TRBJ1-1, with TRBD1 matching over 8 bases. J was trimmed by 7 bases and V by 3 bases; bases with no gene match: 8. Germline CDR1 and CDR2: SGHDT and YYEEEE. The length of the CDR3 is 14 residues. The CDR3 DNA follows: TGTGCCAGCAGCTCGGGGACAGGACGGTTTGAAGCTTTCTTT. Protein: CASSSGTGRFEAFF.

The V gene is TRBV19, the J gene TRBJ2-1; TRBD1 is a possible D gene (6 bases). CDR1 is LNHDA and CDR2 is SQIVND in the germline V gene (reference sequence). The CDR3 loop spans 15 amino acids. The germline V and J ends were trimmed by 9 bases and 5 bases, with 20 bases remaining between them. The CDR3 region is CASRFTGSGHNEQFF. CDR3 in DNA: TGTGCCAGCCGTTTCACAGGGTCTGGACACAATGAGCAGTTCTTC.

This clonotype has a count of ten or more. This chain uses TRBV7-2 with TRBJ2-2, with 10 bases aligning to TRBD1. CDR3 length: 17 amino acids. V gave up 5 bases and J gave up 3 bases; unmatched junction bases: 9. CDR1 and CDR2 (germline): SGHTA, FQGNSA. DNA for the CDR3: TGTGCCAGCAGCACAACCGGGACAGGGGTCGACACCGGGGAGCTGTTTTTT. Protein: CASSTTGTGVDTGELFF.

This clonotype appeared many times. The junction departs from the called germline gene at one end, perhaps through a read error. The chain recombines TRBV12-3 or TRBV12-4 with TRBJ2-1; either TRBD1 or TRBD2 may supply D (6 bases each). The CDR3 has 16 residues. As DNA, the CDR3 is TGTGCCAGCAGCTTAGGGGGGCCCAGCTCCTACAATGAGCAGTTCTTC. It yields the protein CASSLGGPSSYNEQFF.

The chain joins TRBV7-3 to TRBJ2-2; the D is unclear. Trimming shortened V by 6 bases and J by 7 bases, and 15 bases separated the two germline ends. In germline, CDR1 is SGHTA, CDR2 FQGTGA. The CDR3 spans 14 residues. The CDR3 DNA sequence: TGTGCCAGCAGTCCATCGGGTTTCGGCGGGGAGCTGTTTTTT. Translated: CASSPSGFGGELFF. Together with reference TRBV7-3 and TRBJ2-2, the CDR3 gives the full variable domain: GAGVSQTPSNKVTEKGKYVELRCDPISGHTALYWYRQSLGQGPEFLIYFQGTGAADDSGLPNDRFFAVRPEGSVSTLKIQRTERGDSAVYLCASSPSGFGGELFFGEGSRLTVL.

This rearrangement joins TRBV6-2 or TRBV6-3 to TRBJ1-4; no reliable D call. Germline CDR1 reads MNHEY; CDR2 reads SVGEGT. The CDR3 has 13 amino acids. V was clipped by 8 bases and J by 5 bases, with 12 bases between them. The CDR3 loop is CASSVRKNEKLFF. DNA of the CDR3: TGTGCCAGCTCGGTTCGGAAAAATGAAAAACTGTTTTTT.

This clonotype showed up just a few times. The genes are TRBV7-9 and TRBJ1-2; D possibly corresponds to TRBD1 (5 bases). The CDR3 runs 14 residues. Trimming removed 0 bases from V and 8 bases from J, with 13 bases in between. Germline V gives CDR1 SEHNR, CDR2 FQNEAQ (reference sequence). The CDR3 reads CASSLAFRVEGYTF. The CDR3 nucleotides read TGTGCCAGCAGCTTAGCGTTCAGGGTGGAAGGCTACACCTTC.

This clonotype showed up just a few times. The chain carries TRBV7-2 and TRBJ1-3; 7 positions agree with TRBD1. The CDR3 loop spans 19 amino acids. The V gene end was trimmed by 1 base and the J gene end by 4 bases; junction bases not matched to a gene: 16. In germline, CDR1 is SGHTA, CDR2 FQGNSA. The CDR3 DNA follows: TGTGCCAGCAGCTTAGTGATACCGGGACAGATAACATCCGGAAACACCATATATTTT. Translated: CASSLVIPGQITSGNTIYF.

This clonotype was counted only a few times. The V gene is TRBV6-6, the J gene TRBJ2-5, with 10 bases that match TRBD1. Germline CDR1 reads MNHNY; CDR2 reads SVGAGI (reference sequence). V lost 2 bases and J lost 6; bases outside the gene matches: 6. The CDR3 sequence is 15 residues long. The CDR3 nucleotides are TGTGCCAGCAGTTACAGGGACAGGGGTCCCCAGACCCAGTACTTC. This codes for CASSYRDRGPQTQYF.

The V and J genes are TRBV2 and TRBJ2-3; possibly TRBD2 for D (6 bases). Per the germline V gene, CDR1 is SNHLY and CDR2 is FYNNEI. Trimming stripped 1 base from V and 4 bases from J, with 9 bases between. This CDR3 has 14 residues. CDR3 amino acids: CASSEVREADTQYF. CDR3 bases: TGTGCCAGCAGTGAAGTCAGGGAGGCAGATACGCAGTATTTT.

The sample holds many counts of this clonotype. The rearrangement links TRBV7-2 to TRBJ2-7; unclear D gene. Deletions cut 4 bases from V and 7 bases from J, with 17 bases between. The germline CDR1 and CDR2 sequences are SGHTA and FQGNSA. This CDR3 contains 14 residues. The DNA for the CDR3 is TGTGCCAGCAGCTCTATCCGGCGCCCTGGGGAGCAGTACTTC. It codes for CASSSIRRPGEQYF.

This rearrangement joins TRBV27 to TRBJ1-5; D remains unclear. The CDR3 length is 15 residues. Germline V gives CDR1 MNHEY, CDR2 SMNVEV (reference sequence). V lost 2 bases and J 2 bases, leaving 10 bases between the germline ends. The CDR3 loop reads CASSLAVGGNQPQHF. For the CDR3, the DNA is TGTGCCAGCAGTTTAGCGGTGGGTGGCAATCAGCCCCAGCATTTT.

The V call is TRBV6-2 or TRBV6-3, the J call TRBJ1-2; D possibly corresponds to TRBD1 (5 bases). Germline V gene lookup returns CDR1 MNHEY and CDR2 SVGEGT. The CDR3 sequence is 13 residues long. Trimming removed 4 bases at V and 3 bases at J, with 9 bases between. CDR3 nucleotides: TGTGCCAGCAGTTCCGCGACAGACTATGGCTACACCTTC. As protein: CASSSATDYGYTF.

V gene TRBV9 combines with J gene TRBJ2-3; 8 bases match TRBD2. There are 16 residues in the CDR3. The V gene end was trimmed by 0 bases and the J gene end by 1 base; junction bases not matched to a gene: 4. Germline CDR1 is SGDLS and CDR2 is YYNGEE. DNA of the CDR3: TGTGCCAGCAGCGTAGAGGGTAGCGGGGGCACAGATACGCAGTATTTT. It translates to CASSVEGSGGTDTQYF.

Notes on this clonotype: This may come from a read error, since a much larger clone is one base off. This chain connects TRBV10-3 to TRBJ2-1, with 9 positions matching TRBD1. This CDR3 has 19 residues. Germline CDR1 and CDR2: ENHRY and SYGVKD. The CDR3 coding sequence is TGTGCCATCAATGAGAACCTTCGGGAGGACAGGGGTCTATACAATGAGCAGTTCTTC. It encodes CAINENLREDRGLYNEQFF.

The chain is built from TRBV14 and TRBJ2-2; unclear D gene. The CDR3 totals 14 residues. Germline CDR1 and CDR2: SGHDN and FVKESK. Trimming stripped 3 bases from V and 5 bases from J, with 10 bases between. The CDR3 is CASSHSRGTGELFF. For the CDR3, the DNA is TGTGCCAGCAGCCATAGCAGAGGTACCGGGGAGCTGTTTTTT. Full variable domain (outside the CDR3, taken from reference TRBV14 and TRBJ2-2): EAGVTQFPSHSVIEKGQTVTLRCDPISGHDNLYWYRRVMGKEIKFLLHFVKESKQDESGMPNNRFLAERTGGTYSTLKVQPAELEDSGVYFCASSHSRGTGELFFGEGSRLTVL.